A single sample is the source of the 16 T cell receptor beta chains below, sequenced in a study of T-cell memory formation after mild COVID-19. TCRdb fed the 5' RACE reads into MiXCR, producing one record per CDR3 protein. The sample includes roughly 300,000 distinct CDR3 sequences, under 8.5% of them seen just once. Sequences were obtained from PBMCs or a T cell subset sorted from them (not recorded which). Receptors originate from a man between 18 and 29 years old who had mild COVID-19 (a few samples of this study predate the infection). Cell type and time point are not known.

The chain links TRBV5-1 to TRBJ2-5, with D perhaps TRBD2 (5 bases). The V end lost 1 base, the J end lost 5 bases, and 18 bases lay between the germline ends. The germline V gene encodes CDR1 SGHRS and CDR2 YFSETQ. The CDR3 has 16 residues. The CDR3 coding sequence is TGCGCCAGCAGCTTGATCCGGACTTCAACTAGGGAGACCCAGTACTTC. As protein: CASSLIRTSTRETQYF.

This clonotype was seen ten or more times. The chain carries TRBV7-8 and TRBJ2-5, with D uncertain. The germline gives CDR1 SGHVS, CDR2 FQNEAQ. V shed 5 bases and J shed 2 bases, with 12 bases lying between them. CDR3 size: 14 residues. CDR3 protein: CASSHKVSQETQYF. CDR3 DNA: TGTGCCAGCAGCCACAAAGTCTCTCAAGAGACCCAGTACTTC.

The DNA of the CDR3 is TGTGCCAGCAGCCCAGCCCGGAGAGCTTATAATTCACCCCTCCACTTT. Residues: CASSPARRAYNSPLHF. The V call is TRBV5-8, the J call TRBJ1-6, with no clear D. The CDR3 length is 16 residues. The germline gives CDR1 SGHTS, CDR2 YDEGEE. Trimming pared 4 bases from V and 4 bases from J, leaving 15 bases between.

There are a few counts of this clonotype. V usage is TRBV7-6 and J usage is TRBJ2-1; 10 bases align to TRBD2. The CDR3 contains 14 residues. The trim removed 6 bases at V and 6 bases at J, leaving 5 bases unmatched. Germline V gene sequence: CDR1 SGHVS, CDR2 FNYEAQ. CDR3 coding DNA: TGTGCCAGCAGTCTAGCGGGGGCCAGCAATGAGCAGTTCTTC. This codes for CASSLAGASNEQFF.

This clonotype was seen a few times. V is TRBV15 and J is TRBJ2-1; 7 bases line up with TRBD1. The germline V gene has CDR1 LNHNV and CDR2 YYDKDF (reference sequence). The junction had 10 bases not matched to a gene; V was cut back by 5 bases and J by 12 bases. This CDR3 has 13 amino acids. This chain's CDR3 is CATSEGQVAGQFF. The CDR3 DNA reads TGTGCCACCAGCGAAGGACAGGTAGCTGGGCAGTTCTTC. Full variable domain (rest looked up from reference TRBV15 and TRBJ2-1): DAMVIQNPRYQVTQFGKPVTLSCSQTLNHNVMYWYQQKSSQAPKLLFHYYDKDFNNEADTPDNFQSRRPNTSFCFLDIRSPGLGDTAMYLCATSEGQVAGQFFGPGTRLTVL.

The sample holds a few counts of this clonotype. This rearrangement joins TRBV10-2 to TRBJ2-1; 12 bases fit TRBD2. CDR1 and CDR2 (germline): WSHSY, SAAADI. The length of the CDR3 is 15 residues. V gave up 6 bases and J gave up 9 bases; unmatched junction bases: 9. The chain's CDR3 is CASRALAGGPGEQFF. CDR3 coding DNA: TGCGCCAGCAGGGCCCTAGCGGGGGGGCCTGGTGAGCAGTTCTTC.

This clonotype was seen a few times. The CDR3 coding sequence is TGTGCCAGCACTAACGGGAGGGTAGGCGGCTACACCTTC. Residues: CASTNGRVGGYTF. The chain recombines TRBV6-6 with TRBJ1-2, with D hard to call. Trimming cost V 7 bases and J 8 bases, with 17 bases left between them. The germline V gene has CDR1 MNHNY and CDR2 SVGAGI (reference sequence). There are 13 residues in the CDR3.

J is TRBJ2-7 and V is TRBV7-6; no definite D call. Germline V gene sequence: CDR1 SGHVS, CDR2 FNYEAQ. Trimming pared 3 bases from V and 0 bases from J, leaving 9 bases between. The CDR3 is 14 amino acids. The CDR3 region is CASSLYPSSYEQYF. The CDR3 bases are TGTGCCAGCAGCTTGTATCCGAGCTCCTACGAGCAGTACTTC.

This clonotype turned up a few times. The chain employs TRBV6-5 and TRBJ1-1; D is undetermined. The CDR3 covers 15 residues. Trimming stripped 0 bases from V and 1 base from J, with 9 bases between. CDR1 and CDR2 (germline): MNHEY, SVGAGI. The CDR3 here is CASSYSRWANTEAFF. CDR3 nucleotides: TGTGCCAGCAGTTACTCGAGGTGGGCGAACACTGAAGCTTTCTTT.

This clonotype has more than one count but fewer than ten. The CDR3 protein is CATLETGYTGELFF. The CDR3 DNA is TGTGCCACTTTGGAGACAGGATACACCGGGGAGCTGTTTTTT. V and J are TRBV19 and TRBJ2-2, with D possibly being TRBD1 (6 bases). Trimming removed 10 bases at V and 3 bases at J, with 15 bases between. The germline V gene has CDR1 LNHDA and CDR2 SQIVND (reference sequence). This CDR3 is built from 14 residues.

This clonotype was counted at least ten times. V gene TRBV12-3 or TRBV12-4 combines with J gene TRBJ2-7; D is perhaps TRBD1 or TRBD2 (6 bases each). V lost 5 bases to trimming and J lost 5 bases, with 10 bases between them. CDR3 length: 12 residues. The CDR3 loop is CASSRRGDEQYF. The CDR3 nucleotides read TGTGCCAGCAGTCGAAGGGGGGACGAGCAGTACTTC.

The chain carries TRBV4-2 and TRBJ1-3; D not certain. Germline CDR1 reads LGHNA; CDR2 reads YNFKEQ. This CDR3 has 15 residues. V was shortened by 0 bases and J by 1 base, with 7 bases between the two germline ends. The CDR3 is CASSQDWGSGNTIYF. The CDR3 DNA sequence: TGTGCCAGCAGCCAAGATTGGGGTTCTGGAAACACCATATATTTT.

In DNA form, the CDR3 reads TGTGCCAGCAGCCCCGACGGGACCCAGTACTTC. This sequence encodes CASSPDGTQYF. This rearrangement joins TRBV11-2 to TRBJ2-5; no definite D call. The CDR3 is made up of 11 amino acids. Per the germline V gene, CDR1 is SGHAT and CDR2 is FQNNGV. The germline V and J ends were trimmed by 5 bases and 7 bases, with 8 bases remaining between them.

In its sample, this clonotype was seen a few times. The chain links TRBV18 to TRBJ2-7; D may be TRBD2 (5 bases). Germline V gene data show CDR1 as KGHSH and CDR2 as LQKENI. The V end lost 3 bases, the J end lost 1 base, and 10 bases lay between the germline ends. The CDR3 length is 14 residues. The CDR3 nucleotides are TGTGCCAGCTCACCGGTCCCGGGATCCTACGAGCAGTACTTC. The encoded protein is CASSPVPGSYEQYF. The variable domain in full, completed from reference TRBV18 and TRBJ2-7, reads NAGVMQNPRHLVRRRGQEARLRCSPMKGHSHVYWYRQLPEEGLKFMVYLQKENIIDESGMPKERFSAEFPKEGPSILRIQQVVRGDSAAYFCASSPVPGSYEQYFGPGTRLTVT.

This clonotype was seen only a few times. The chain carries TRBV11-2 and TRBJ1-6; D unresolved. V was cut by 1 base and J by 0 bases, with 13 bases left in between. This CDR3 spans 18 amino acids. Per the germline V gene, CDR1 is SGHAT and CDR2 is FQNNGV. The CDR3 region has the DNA TGTGCCAGCAGCTTAGGGGAAATCGAGGACTCCTATAATTCACCCCTCCACTTT. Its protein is CASSLGEIEDSYNSPLHF.

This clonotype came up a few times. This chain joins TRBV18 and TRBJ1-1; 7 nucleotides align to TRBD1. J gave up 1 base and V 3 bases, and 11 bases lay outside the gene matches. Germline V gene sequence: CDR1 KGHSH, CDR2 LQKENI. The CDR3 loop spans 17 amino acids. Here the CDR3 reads CASSPYRGAGENTEAFF. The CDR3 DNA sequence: TGTGCCAGCTCACCTTACAGGGGCGCGGGGGAGAACACTGAAGCTTTCTTT.